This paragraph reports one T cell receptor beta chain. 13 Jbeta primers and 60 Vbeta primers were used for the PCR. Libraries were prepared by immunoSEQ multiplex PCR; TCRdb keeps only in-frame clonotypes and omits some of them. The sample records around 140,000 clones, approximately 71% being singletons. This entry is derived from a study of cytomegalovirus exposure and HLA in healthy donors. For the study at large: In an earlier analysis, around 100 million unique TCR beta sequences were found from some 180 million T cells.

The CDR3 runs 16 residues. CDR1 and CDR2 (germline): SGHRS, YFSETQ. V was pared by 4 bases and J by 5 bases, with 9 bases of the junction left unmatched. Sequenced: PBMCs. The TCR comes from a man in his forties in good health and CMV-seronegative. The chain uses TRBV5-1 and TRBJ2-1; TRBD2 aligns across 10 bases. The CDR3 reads CASSPDGTSGDNEQFF. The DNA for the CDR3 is TGCGCCAGCAGCCCCGACGGTACTAGCGGGGACAATGAGCAGTTCTTC.